This T cell receptor beta chain was profiled in a study of blood T cell repertoires in COVID-19. At the level of the study: Acute and convalescent COVID-19 samples came from the United States, Italy and Spain. T cells, B-cell-depleted T cells, or PBMCs supplied cDNA or gDNA.

In the study's own analysis: The authors estimated nucleated cell counts from reference gene primer amplification. Sequencing used immunoSEQ multiplex PCR; TCRdb keeps in-frame clones, though not all of them. The V and J calls and clone size are taken from that table; D and trimming were inferred from the DNA. The table has about 190,000 clones, nearly 90% seen once; the top ten hold about 0.66%. The TCR was taken from a man aged 45-60 years with acute or convalescent COVID-19. The source material was peripheral blood.

This CDR3 reads CASSDAPGGHGELFF. The CDR3 nucleotides are TGTGCCAGCAGTGATGCCCCAGGGGGGCACGGGGAGCTGTTTTTT. The chain links TRBV6-4 to TRBJ2-2, with D perhaps TRBD1 (7 bases). CDR3 length: 15 residues. Trimming shortened V by 3 bases and J by 7 bases, and 15 bases separated the two germline ends. The V gene's germline CDR1 is MRHNA and CDR2 SNTAGT.